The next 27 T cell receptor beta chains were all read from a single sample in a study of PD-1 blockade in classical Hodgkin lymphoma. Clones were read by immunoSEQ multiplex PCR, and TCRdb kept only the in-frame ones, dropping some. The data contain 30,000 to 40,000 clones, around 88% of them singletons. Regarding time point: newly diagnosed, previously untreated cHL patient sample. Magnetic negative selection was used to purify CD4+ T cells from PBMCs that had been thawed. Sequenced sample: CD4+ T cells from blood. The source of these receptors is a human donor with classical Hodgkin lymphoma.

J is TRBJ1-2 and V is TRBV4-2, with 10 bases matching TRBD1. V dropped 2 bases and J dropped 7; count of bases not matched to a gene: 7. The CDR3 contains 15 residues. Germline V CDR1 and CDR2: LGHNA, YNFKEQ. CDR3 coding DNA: TGTGCCAGCAGCCAACTGGACAGGGGGGCAATTGGCTACACCTTC. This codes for CASSQLDRGAIGYTF.

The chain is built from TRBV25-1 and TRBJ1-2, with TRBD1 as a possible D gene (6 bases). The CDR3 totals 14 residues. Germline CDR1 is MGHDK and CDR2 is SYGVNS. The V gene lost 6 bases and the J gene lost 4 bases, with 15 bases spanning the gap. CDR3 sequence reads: CASRFTGPSYGYTF. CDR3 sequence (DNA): TGTGCCAGCAGGTTTACAGGGCCAAGCTATGGCTACACCTTC.

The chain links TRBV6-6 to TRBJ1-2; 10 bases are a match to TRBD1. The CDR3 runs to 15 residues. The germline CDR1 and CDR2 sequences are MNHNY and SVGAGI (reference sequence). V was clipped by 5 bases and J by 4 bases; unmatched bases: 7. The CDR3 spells CASSDRGRPPYGYTF. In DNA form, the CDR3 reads TGTGCCAGCAGTGACAGGGGGCGCCCCCCCTATGGCTACACCTTC.

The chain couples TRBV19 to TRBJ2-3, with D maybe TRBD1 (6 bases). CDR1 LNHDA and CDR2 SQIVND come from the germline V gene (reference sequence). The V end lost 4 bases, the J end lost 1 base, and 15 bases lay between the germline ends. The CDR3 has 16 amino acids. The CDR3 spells CASSRAVAGGTDTQYF. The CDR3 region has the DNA TGTGCCAGTAGTAGGGCTGTCGCAGGGGGCACAGATACGCAGTATTTT.

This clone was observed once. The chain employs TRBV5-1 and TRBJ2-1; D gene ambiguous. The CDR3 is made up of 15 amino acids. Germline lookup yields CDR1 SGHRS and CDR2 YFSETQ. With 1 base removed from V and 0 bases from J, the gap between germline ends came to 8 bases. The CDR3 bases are TGCGCCAGCAGCTTGTTCTTGAGCTCCTACAATGAGCAGTTCTTC. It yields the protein CASSLFLSSYNEQFF.

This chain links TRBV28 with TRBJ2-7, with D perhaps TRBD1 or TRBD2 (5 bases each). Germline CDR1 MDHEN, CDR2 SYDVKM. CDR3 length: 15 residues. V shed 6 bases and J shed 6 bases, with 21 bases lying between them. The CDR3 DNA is TGTGCCAGCAGCCCAAGCCGGGACCGGCTCCTCGAGCAGTACTTC. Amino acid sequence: CASSPSRDRLLEQYF.

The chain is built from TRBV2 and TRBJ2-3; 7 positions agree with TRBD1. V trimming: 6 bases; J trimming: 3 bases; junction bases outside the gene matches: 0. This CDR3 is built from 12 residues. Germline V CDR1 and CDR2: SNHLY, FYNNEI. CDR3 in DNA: TGTGCCAGCAGACAGGGGACAGATACGCAGTATTTT. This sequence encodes CASRQGTDTQYF.

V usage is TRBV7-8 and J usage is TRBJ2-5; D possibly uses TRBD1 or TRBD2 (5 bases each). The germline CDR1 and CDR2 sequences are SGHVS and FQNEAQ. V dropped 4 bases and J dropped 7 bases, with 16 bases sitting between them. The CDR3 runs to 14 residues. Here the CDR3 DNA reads TGTGCCAGCAGCTATGGGACCCTGGGCGGGACCCAGTACTTC. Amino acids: CASSYGTLGGTQYF.

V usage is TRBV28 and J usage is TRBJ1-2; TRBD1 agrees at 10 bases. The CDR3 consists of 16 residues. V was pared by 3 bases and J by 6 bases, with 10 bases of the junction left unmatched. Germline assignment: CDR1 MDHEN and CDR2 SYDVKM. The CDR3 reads CASSFPISGTGDGYTF. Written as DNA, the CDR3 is TGTGCCAGCAGTTTTCCTATCTCCGGGACAGGGGATGGCTACACCTTC.

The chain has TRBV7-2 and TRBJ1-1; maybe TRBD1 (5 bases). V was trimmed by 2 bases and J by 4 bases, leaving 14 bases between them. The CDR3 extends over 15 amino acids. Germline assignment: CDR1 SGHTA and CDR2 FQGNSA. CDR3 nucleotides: TGTGCCAGCAGCTTAAGTGAGGGGCAGAGCACTGAAGCTTTCTTT. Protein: CASSLSEGQSTEAFF. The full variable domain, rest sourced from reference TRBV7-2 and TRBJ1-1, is GAGVSQSPSNKVTEKGKDVELRCDPISGHTALYWYRQSLGQGLEFLIYFQGNSAPDKSGLPSDRFSAERTGGSVSTLTIQRTQQEDSAVYLCASSLSEGQSTEAFFGQGTRLTVV.

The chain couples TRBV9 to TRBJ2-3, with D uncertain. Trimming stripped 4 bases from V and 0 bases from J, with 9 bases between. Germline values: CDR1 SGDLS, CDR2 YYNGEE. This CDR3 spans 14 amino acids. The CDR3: CASSPVGSTDTQYF. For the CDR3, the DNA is TGTGCCAGCAGCCCAGTAGGTAGCACAGATACGCAGTATTTT. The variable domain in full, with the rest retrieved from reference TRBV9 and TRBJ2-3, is DSGVTQTPKHLITATGQRVTLRCSPRSGDLSVYWYQQSLDQGLQFLIQYYNGEERAKGNILERFSAQQFPDLHSELNLSSLELGDSALYFCASSPVGSTDTQYFGPGTRLTVL.

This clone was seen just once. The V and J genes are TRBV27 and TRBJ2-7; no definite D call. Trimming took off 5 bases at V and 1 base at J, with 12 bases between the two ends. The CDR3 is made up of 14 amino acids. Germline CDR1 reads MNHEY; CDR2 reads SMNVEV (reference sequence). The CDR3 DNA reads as TGTGCCAGCAGTAAACGTGCGGAATCCTACGAGCAGTACTTC. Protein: CASSKRAESYEQYF.

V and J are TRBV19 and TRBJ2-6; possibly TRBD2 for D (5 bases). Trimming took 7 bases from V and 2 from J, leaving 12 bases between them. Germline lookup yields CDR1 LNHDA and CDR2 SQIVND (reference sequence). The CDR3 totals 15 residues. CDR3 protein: CASTLNGAGANVLTF. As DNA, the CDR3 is TGTGCCAGTACCCTCAACGGGGCTGGGGCCAACGTCCTGACTTTC.

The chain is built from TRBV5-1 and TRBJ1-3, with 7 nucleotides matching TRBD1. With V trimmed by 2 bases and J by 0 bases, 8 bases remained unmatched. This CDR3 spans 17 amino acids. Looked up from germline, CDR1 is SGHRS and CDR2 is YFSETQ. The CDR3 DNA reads TGCGCCAGCAGCTTCGGCCGACAGGGTTTCTCTGGAAACACCATATATTTT. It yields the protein CASSFGRQGFSGNTIYF.

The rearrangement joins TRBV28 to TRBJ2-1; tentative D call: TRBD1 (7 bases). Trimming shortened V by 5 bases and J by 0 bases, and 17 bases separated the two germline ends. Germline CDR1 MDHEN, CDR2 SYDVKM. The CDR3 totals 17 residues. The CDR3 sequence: CASSPGGGWSSYNEQFF. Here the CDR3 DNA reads TGTGCCAGCAGTCCCGGAGGGGGCTGGAGCTCCTACAATGAGCAGTTCTTC. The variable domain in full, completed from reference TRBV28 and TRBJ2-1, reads DVKVTQSSRYLVKRTGEKVFLECVQDMDHENMFWYRQDPGLGLRLIYFSYDVKMKEKGDIPEGYSVSREKKERFSLILESASTNQTSMYLCASSPGGGWSSYNEQFFGPGTRLTVL.

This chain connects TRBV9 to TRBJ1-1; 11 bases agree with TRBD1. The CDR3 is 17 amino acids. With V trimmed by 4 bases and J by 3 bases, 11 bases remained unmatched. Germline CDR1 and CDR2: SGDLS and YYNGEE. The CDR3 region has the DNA TGTGCCAGCAGCTCGAGGGACCGGGACAGGGGGTACACTGAAGCTTTCTTT. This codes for CASSSRDRDRGYTEAFF.

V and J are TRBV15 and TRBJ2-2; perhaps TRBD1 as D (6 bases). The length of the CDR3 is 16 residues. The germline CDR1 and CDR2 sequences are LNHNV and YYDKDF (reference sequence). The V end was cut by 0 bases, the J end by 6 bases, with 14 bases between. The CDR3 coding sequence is TGTGCCACCAGCAGAGAGGGGGCAGGTTGGTCCGGGGAGCTGTTTTTT. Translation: CATSREGAGWSGELFF.

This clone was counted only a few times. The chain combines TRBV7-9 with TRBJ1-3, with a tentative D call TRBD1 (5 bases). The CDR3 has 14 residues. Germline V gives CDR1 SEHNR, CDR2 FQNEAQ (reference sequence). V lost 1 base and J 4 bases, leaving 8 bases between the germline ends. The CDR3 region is CASSLGDSGNTIYF. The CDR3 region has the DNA TGTGCCAGCAGCTTAGGGGACTCCGGAAACACCATATATTTT.

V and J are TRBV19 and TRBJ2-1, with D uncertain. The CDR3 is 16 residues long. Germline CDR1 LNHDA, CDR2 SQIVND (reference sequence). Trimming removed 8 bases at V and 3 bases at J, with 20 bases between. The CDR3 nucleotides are TGTGCCAGTGGCATGAGGACCCTATTAAGCTACAATGAGCAGTTCTTC. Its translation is CASGMRTLLSYNEQFF.

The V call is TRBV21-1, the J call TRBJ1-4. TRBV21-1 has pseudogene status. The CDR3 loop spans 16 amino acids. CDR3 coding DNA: TGTGCCAGCAGCAAAGTTAGGCGAGATAAAAACGAAAAACTGTTTTTT. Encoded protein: CASSKVRRDKNEKLFF.

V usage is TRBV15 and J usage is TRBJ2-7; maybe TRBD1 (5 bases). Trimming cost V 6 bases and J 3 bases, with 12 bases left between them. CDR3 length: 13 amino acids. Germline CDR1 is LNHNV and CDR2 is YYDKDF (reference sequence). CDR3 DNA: TGTGCCACCAGGGGTCAGGGTTTCTACGAGCAGTACTTC. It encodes CATRGQGFYEQYF.

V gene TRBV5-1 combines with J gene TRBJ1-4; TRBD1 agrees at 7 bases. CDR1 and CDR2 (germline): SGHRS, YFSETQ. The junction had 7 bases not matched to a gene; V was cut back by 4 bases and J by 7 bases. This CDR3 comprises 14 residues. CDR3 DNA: TGCGCCAGCAGCGGGGGACAGAAGTCTGAAAAACTGTTTTTT. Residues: CASSGGQKSEKLFF. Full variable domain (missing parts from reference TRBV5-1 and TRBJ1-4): KAGVTQTPRYLIKTRGQQVTLSCSPISGHRSVSWYQQTPGQGLQFLFEYFSETQRNKGNFPGRFSGRQFSNSRSEMNVSTLELGDSALYLCASSGGQKSEKLFFGSGTQLSVL.

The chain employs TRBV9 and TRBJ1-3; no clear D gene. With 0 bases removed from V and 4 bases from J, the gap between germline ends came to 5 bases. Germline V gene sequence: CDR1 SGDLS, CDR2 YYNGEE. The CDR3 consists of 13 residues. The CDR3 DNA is TGTGCCAGCAGCGTAGTGGAGGGAAACACCATATATTTT. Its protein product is CASSVVEGNTIYF.

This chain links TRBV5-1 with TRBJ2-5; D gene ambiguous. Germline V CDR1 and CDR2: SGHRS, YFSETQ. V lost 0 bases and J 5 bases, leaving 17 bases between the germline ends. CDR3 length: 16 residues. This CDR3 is CASSLGGRASWETQYF. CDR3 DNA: TGCGCCAGCAGCTTGGGGGGTAGGGCCTCATGGGAGACCCAGTACTTC.

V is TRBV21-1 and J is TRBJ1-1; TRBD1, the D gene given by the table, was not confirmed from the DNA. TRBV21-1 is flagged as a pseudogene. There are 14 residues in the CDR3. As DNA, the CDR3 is TGTGCCAGCAGGGACAGAGCTTTGAACACTGAAGCTTTCTTT. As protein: CASRDRALNTEAFF.

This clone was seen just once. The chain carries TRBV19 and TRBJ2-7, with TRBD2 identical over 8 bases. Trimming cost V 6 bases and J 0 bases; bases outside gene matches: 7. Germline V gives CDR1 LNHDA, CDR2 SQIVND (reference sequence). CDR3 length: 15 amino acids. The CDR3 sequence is CASSNSGASSYEQYF. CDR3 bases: TGTGCCAGTAGCAATAGCGGGGCGAGCTCCTACGAGCAGTACTTC.

This CDR3 reads CASSVGGIGYGYTF. The CDR3, as DNA: TGTGCCAGCAGCGTAGGGGGGATCGGCTATGGCTACACCTTC. The J gene is TRBJ1-2, the V gene TRBV9; D is possibly TRBD1 (5 bases). Germline V gene data show CDR1 as SGDLS and CDR2 as YYNGEE. The CDR3 has 14 amino acids. V lost 0 bases, J lost 4 bases, and 10 bases lay in between. Filled out from reference TRBV9 and TRBJ1-2, the complete variable domain reads DSGVTQTPKHLITATGQRVTLRCSPRSGDLSVYWYQQSLDQGLQFLIQYYNGEERAKGNILERFSAQQFPDLHSELNLSSLELGDSALYFCASSVGGIGYGYTFGSGTRLTVV.